The 2 T cell receptor beta chains given below trace back to one sample, sequenced in a study of blood T cell repertoires in COVID-19. Sequencing was performed with immunoSEQ multiplex PCR; in TCRdb, only in-frame clones are kept and a portion is missing. This table has just under 350,000 clones, about 87% appearing once. Material for sequencing was peripheral blood. The receptors come from a woman in her forties or fifties with COVID-19, enrolled during active disease.

V is TRBV19 and J is TRBJ1-1; D call uncertain. Germline V lookup: CDR1 LNHDA, CDR2 SQIVND (reference sequence). With 10 bases removed from V and 0 bases from J, the gap between germline ends came to 21 bases. The CDR3 sequence is 16 residues long. The CDR3 nucleotides are TGTGCCACCCACCCCAGGCCTGGTCAAGTGAACACTGAAGCTTTCTTT. Protein: CATHPRPGQVNTEAFF.

The sample holds one count of this clone. The J gene is TRBJ2-1, the V gene TRBV1; the table's D call of TRBD2 was not tested on the DNA. TRBV1 constitutes a pseudogene. The CDR3 is 23 amino acids. CDR3 DNA sequence: TGCACCAGCAGCCGGCCGGGACAGGGAAAGGCTAGCGGGAGCCCGAGCTCCTACAATGAGCAGTTCTTC. Translated: CTSSRPGQGKASGSPSSYNEQFF.